The 12 T cell receptor beta chains given below trace back to one sample, sequenced in a study of cytomegalovirus exposure and HLA in healthy donors. Researchers ran the PCR with 60 Vbeta and 13 Jbeta primers. Clones were sequenced by immunoSEQ multiplex PCR, and TCRdb holds only the in-frame ones, with some missing. Of under 100,000 clones listed, 65% to 80% are singletons. Sequences were obtained from PBMCs. Receptors originate from a man aged 25 to 40 in good health and CMV-seronegative.

The rearrangement joins TRBV10-3 to TRBJ2-7; D perhaps matches TRBD1 (6 bases). The CDR3 is 13 amino acids. CDR1 and CDR2 (germline): ENHRY, SYGVKD. V gave up 8 bases and J gave up 0 bases, with 11 bases separating them. The CDR3 region is CAIGGHSSYEQYF. CDR3 DNA sequence: TGTGCCATCGGGGGCCATAGCTCCTACGAGCAGTACTTC.

This clone has more than one count but fewer than ten. This sequence joins TRBV4-3 and TRBJ2-7, with TRBD2 matching 8 bases. Germline CDR1 LGHNA, CDR2 YSLEER. The V and J ends lost 0 bases and 3 bases, in that order; junction bases with no gene match: 10. The CDR3 runs 17 residues. CDR3 sequence: CASSQDLPRGGGYEQYF. The CDR3 DNA reads as TGCGCCAGCAGCCAAGATCTTCCCCGGGGGGGAGGCTACGAGCAGTACTTC.

V gene TRBV6-5 combines with J gene TRBJ2-6, with D hard to call. The CDR3 has 14 residues. Germline-derived CDR1 and CDR2 are MNHEY and SVGAGI. Trimming took off 5 bases at V and 0 bases at J, with 5 bases between the two ends. The CDR3 DNA reads as TGTGCCAGCAGTGTCTACTCTGGGGCCAACGTCCTGACTTTC. Residues: CASSVYSGANVLTF.

This clone was seen only once. The rearrangement links TRBV2 to TRBJ2-3; D is uncertain. The V end was cut by 6 bases, the J end by 9 bases, with 10 bases between. There are 11 residues in the CDR3. Germline V lookup: CDR1 SNHLY, CDR2 FYNNEI. CDR3 nucleotide sequence: TGTGCCAGCAGCCCTACCCTCACGCAGTATTTT. Encoded protein: CASSPTLTQYF.

The chain recombines TRBV29-1 with TRBJ2-1, with TRBD1 matching over 9 bases. With V trimmed by 2 bases and J by 9 bases, 17 bases remained unmatched. The CDR3 runs to 17 residues. The germline gives CDR1 SQVTM, CDR2 ANQGSEA. The CDR3 DNA is TGCAGCGTTGAACCCCGGGACAGGGAGCTATCCCTGGGTGAGCAGTTCTTC. Translated: CSVEPRDRELSLGEQFF.

The genes are TRBV19 and TRBJ1-5, with TRBD1 as a possible D gene (6 bases). Trimming took 6 bases from V and 3 from J, leaving 12 bases between them. Looked up from germline, CDR1 is LNHDA and CDR2 is SQIVND (reference sequence). The CDR3 sequence is 14 residues long. CDR3 sequence: CASSPGQNNQPQHF. The CDR3 DNA reads TGTGCCAGTAGCCCCGGACAGAACAATCAGCCCCAGCATTTT.

The V gene is TRBV19, the J gene TRBJ2-5; D uncertain. V was trimmed by 5 bases and J by 5 bases, leaving 9 bases between them. This CDR3 has 12 residues. Germline lookup yields CDR1 LNHDA and CDR2 SQIVND (reference sequence). The CDR3 nucleotides read TGTGCCAGTAGTGCAGCGCAGGAGACCCAGTACTTC. It is translated as CASSAAQETQYF.

V gene TRBV4-2 combines with J gene TRBJ2-7; D possibly corresponds to TRBD2 (6 bases). CDR3 length equals 15 residues. Trimming left V 0 bases short and J 1 base short, with 10 bases between. Germline values: CDR1 LGHNA, CDR2 YNFKEQ. CDR3 DNA sequence: TGTGCCAGCAGCCAAGAGCGGGACGGGTCCTACGAGCAGTACTTC. It yields the protein CASSQERDGSYEQYF.

This clone occurred once. The V and J genes are TRBV2 and TRBJ2-7; 7 nucleotides align to TRBD1. The V and J ends lost 6 bases and 4 bases, in that order; junction bases with no gene match: 9. Germline CDR1 and CDR2: SNHLY and FYNNEI. CDR3 length equals 14 residues. This CDR3 reads CASSRQGNKYEQYF. Here the CDR3 DNA reads TGTGCCAGCAGCCGACAGGGAAATAAGTACGAGCAGTACTTC.

The rearrangement uses TRBV6-1 and TRBJ2-7, with a weak D call TRBD2 (6 bases). The germline V and J ends were trimmed by 6 bases and 0 bases, with 12 bases remaining between them. CDR1 and CDR2 from the germline V gene are MNHNS and SASEGT. The length of the CDR3 is 14 residues. CDR3 sequence reads: CASRGTASSYEQYF. CDR3 nucleotides: TGTGCCAGCAGGGGGACTGCATCCTCCTACGAGCAGTACTTC.

DNA for the CDR3: TGTGCCAGCAGTCGTACAGGGTTCTCTGGAAACACCATATATTTT. Protein: CASSRTGFSGNTIYF. The gene calls are TRBV6-5 and TRBJ1-3; TRBD1 is a possible D gene (6 bases). Germline CDR1 MNHEY, CDR2 SVGAGI. The V end was cut by 5 bases, the J end by 0 bases, with 11 bases between. The CDR3 loop spans 15 amino acids.

In nucleotides, the CDR3 is TGCGCCACCCGGACAGAAGGCACAGATACGCAGTATTTT. Its translation is CATRTEGTDTQYF. J is TRBJ2-3 and V is TRBV5-1; a weak D match, TRBD1 (6 bases). Germline CDR1 and CDR2: SGHRS and YFSETQ. The CDR3 is 13 amino acids. V gave up 9 bases and J gave up 1 base, with 12 bases separating them.